Here is one T cell receptor beta chain with its context. Antigen unknown. Trimming pared 4 bases from V and 2 bases from J, leaving 14 bases between. CDR3 length: 16 residues. Germline V CDR1 and CDR2: LGHNA, YNFKEQ. This specimen comes from a study of siplizumab effects on memory and regulatory T cells. Study results and limitations: Siplizumab, the agent tested, significantly reduced alloreactive sequences traceable to unstimulated CD4+ memory cells. Of the alloreactive clones, only a minor fraction mapped to unstimulated subsets.

Per individual sample, approximately 100,000 TCR templates were assayed. The protocol was immunoSEQ multiplex PCR, while the TCRdb copy is restricted to in-frame clones and leaves out a portion. The sample shows under 110,000 clones, 85% to 95% of them seen only once. The rearrangement links TRBV4-2 to TRBJ2-2; maybe TRBD2 (5 bases). The sample was non-Treg CD4+ T cells sorted from blood. This sequence originates from a human donor in good health. In DNA form, the CDR3 reads TGTGCCAGCAGCCGAAGTCTAGCTCTTAACACCGGGGAGCTGTTTTTT. Translating gives CASSRSLALNTGELFF.